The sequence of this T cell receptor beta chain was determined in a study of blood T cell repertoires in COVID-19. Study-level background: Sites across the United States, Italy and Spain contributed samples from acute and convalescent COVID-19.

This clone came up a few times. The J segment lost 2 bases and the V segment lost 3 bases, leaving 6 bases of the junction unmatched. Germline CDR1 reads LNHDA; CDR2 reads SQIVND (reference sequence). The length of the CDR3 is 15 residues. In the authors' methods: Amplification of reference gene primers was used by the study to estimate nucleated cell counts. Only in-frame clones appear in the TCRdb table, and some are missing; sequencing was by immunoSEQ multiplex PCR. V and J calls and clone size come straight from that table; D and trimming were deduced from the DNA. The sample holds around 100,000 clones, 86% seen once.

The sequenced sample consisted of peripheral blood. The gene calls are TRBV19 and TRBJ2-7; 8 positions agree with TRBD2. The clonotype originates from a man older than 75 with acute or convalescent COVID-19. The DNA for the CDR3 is TGTGCCAGTAGTATGGAACTAGCGGCAGCCTACGAGCAGTACTTC. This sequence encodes CASSMELAAAYEQYF.